One sample yielded the 27 T cell receptor beta chains listed below, sequenced in a study of blood T cells in healthy people across ages. Primed by a sample-barcoded 5' primer and a J-beta primer mix, a second PCR proceeded for about 6 to 12 cycles. TCRdb redid the calling of the 5' RACE reads with MiXCR, one entry per CDR3 protein. The sample has under 2,000,000 distinct CDR3 sequences, about 50% seen once. Sequenced: blood. Receptor source: a woman in her thirties or forties in good health.

The J gene is TRBJ2-7, the V gene TRBV28; tentatively, D is TRBD2 (6 bases). Germline loops: CDR1 MDHEN, CDR2 SYDVKM. The CDR3 is 14 amino acids. V was trimmed by 5 bases and J by 2 bases, leaving 13 bases between them. The CDR3 protein is CASSPGTYTYEQYF. CDR3 DNA: TGTGCCAGCAGTCCCGGGACTTATACCTACGAGCAGTACTTC.

The gene calls are TRBV28 and TRBJ2-1; 8 bases are a match to TRBD2. CDR1 and CDR2 (germline): MDHEN, SYDVKM. This CDR3 spans 15 amino acids. The V and J ends lost 6 bases and 12 bases, in that order; junction bases with no gene match: 16. The CDR3 nucleotides read TGTGCCAGCAGGCCGGGTCTAGCGGGCGACCGTGGGCAGTTCTTC. Translation: CASRPGLAGDRGQFF. Using reference TRBV28 and TRBJ2-1 for the parts outside the CDR3, the full variable domain is DVKVTQSSRYLVKRTGEKVFLECVQDMDHENMFWYRQDPGLGLRLIYFSYDVKMKEKGDIPEGYSVSREKKERFSLILESASTNQTSMYLCASRPGLAGDRGQFFGPGTRLTVL.

V usage is TRBV7-9 and J usage is TRBJ2-1; 7 bases fit TRBD1. Trimming took 1 base from V and 3 from J; bases not matched to a gene: 6. Germline CDR1 reads SEHNR; CDR2 reads FQNEAQ (reference sequence). The CDR3 length is 16 residues. Written as DNA, the CDR3 is TGTGCCAGCAGCTTAGAAGGGGACAGACTCTACAATGAGCAGTTCTTC. Translating gives CASSLEGDRLYNEQFF.

Concerning this clonotype itself: At one end the junction does not follow the germline gene, possibly because of a read error. This chain joins TRBV28 and TRBJ2-1; TRBD1 or TRBD2 may be the D gene (6 bases each). Germline lookup yields CDR1 MDHEN and CDR2 SYDVKM. The CDR3 consists of 15 residues. CDR3 loop: CVSSLGGNEGNEQFF. Here the CDR3 DNA reads TGTGTCAGCAGTTTAGGGGGGAACGAAGGCAATGAGCAGTTCTTC.

This clonotype was seen many times. One junction end does not reproduce the germline sequence, and a read error may be involved. The chain has TRBV5-1 and TRBJ2-1; D not certain. The CDR3 sequence is 11 residues long. Germline V CDR1 and CDR2: SGHRS, YFSETQ. CDR3 loop: CASSLGYEQFF. CDR3 nucleotide sequence: TGTGCCAGCAGTTTAGGGTATGAGCAGTTCTTC.

The rearrangement uses TRBV7-9 and TRBJ2-7; D ambiguous. CDR3 length: 17 amino acids. V dropped 1 base and J dropped 3 bases, with 19 bases sitting between them. Germline V gene lookup returns CDR1 SEHNR and CDR2 FQNEAQ (reference sequence). This CDR3 is CASSLEGGGPLFYEQYF. The CDR3 bases are TGTGCCAGCAGCTTAGAAGGTGGTGGCCCTCTATTCTACGAGCAGTACTTC.

There are a few counts of this clonotype. J is TRBJ2-5 and V is TRBV27; 11 bases are shared with TRBD1. The CDR3 is 17 residues long. V dropped 3 bases and J dropped 5; count of bases not matched to a gene: 11. Germline loops: CDR1 MNHEY, CDR2 SMNVEV (reference sequence). The CDR3 protein is CASSFFWGTGGRETQYF. The CDR3 DNA follows: TGTGCCAGCAGTTTTTTCTGGGGGACAGGGGGTCGGGAGACCCAGTACTTC.

This clonotype was recorded a few times. The chain links TRBV6-2 or TRBV6-3 to TRBJ2-7, with no clear D. The DNA end is a closer match to TRBJ2-5, so the J assignment may be wrong. There are 15 residues in the CDR3. Looked up from germline, CDR1 is MNHEY and CDR2 is SVGEGT. The CDR3 protein is CASSIGLAAFGTQYF. DNA of the CDR3: TGTGCCAGCAGCATAGGGCTGGCGGCCTTTGGGACCCAGTACTTC.

The chain is built from TRBV6-6 and TRBJ2-7; 7 bases map to TRBD1. Germline trimming cut 10 bases from V and 3 bases from J; bases unmatched to any gene: 15. Germline-derived CDR1 and CDR2 are MNHNY and SVGAGI (reference sequence). The CDR3 has 15 residues. For the CDR3, the DNA is TGTGCCACCTACTTTGGGGACAGAGGCAACTACGAGCAGTACTTC. Residues: CATYFGDRGNYEQYF.

V and J are TRBV10-2 and TRBJ2-5, with TRBD1 matching 7 bases. The DNA end is more similar to TRBJ2-7, so the J call may be wrong. CDR3 length: 15 residues. Germline CDR1 is WSHSY and CDR2 is SAAADI. DNA of the CDR3: TGCGCCAGCGGTGGCTCCGGGACAGTCTTCGACGAGCAGTACTTC. Encoded protein: CASGGSGTVFDEQYF.

This clonotype was counted a single time. V and J are TRBV14 and TRBJ2-7; D unresolved. Trimming left V 2 bases short and J 2 bases short, with 10 bases between. This CDR3 is 14 amino acids long. Germline values: CDR1 SGHDN, CDR2 FVKESK. The CDR3 spells CASSQKAAAYEQYF. Written as DNA, the CDR3 is TGTGCCAGCAGCCAAAAGGCGGCAGCCTACGAGCAGTACTTC.

CDR3: CASSAYRGRGNEQFF. DNA for the CDR3: TGTGCCAGCAGCGCATATCGGGGACGGGGCAATGAGCAGTTCTTC. The chain combines TRBV11-2 with TRBJ2-1, with D possibly being TRBD1 or TRBD2 (5 bases each). V was trimmed by 5 bases and J by 6 bases, leaving 17 bases between them. From germline, CDR1 is SGHAT and CDR2 FQNNGV. CDR3 length equals 15 residues.

This clonotype was detected once. V usage is TRBV9 and J usage is TRBJ1-1; no firm D call. The CDR3 is made up of 11 amino acids. Trimming took 8 bases from V and 4 from J, leaving 9 bases between them. Germline V lookup: CDR1 SGDLS, CDR2 YYNGEE. DNA of the CDR3: TGTGCCAGTGGGGTTCCCACTGAAGCTTTCTTT. Translation gives CASGVPTEAFF.

CDR3 residues: CSAPRGAQETQFF. The CDR3 DNA sequence: TGCAGTGCCCCGCGGGGGGCTCAAGAGACCCAGTTCTTC. The rearrangement links TRBV20-1 to TRBJ2-5; 8 bases fit TRBD2. The J call may not be correct, given that the DNA end is closer to TRBJ2-1. The CDR3 length is 13 residues. Germline-derived CDR1 and CDR2 are DFQATT and SNEGSKA (reference sequence).

In this sample, this clonotype turned up a few times. This chain uses TRBV11-2 with TRBJ2-3; TRBD1 might be the D (6 bases). The CDR3 has 15 residues. The germline V gene has CDR1 SGHAT and CDR2 FQNNGV. V was trimmed by 5 bases and J by 0 bases, leaving 12 bases between them. Written as DNA, the CDR3 is TGTGCCAGCAGCATGGACAGCTCTAGCACAGATACGCAGTATTTT. It encodes CASSMDSSSTDTQYF.

This clonotype has only one observation. V gene TRBV7-6 combines with J gene TRBJ2-3; D assignment may be TRBD1 or TRBD2 (7 bases each). Deletions cut 1 base from V and 3 bases from J, with 17 bases between. Germline-derived CDR1 and CDR2 are SGHVS and FNYEAQ. The CDR3 runs to 17 residues. In DNA form, the CDR3 reads TGTGCCAGCAGCTTAGTTGGGGGAGGGGGCGGAACAGATACGCAGTATTTT. This codes for CASSLVGGGGGTDTQYF.

The chain links TRBV5-1 to TRBJ2-5; 7 nucleotides align to TRBD2. CDR3 length equals 17 residues. Germline CDR1 is SGHRS and CDR2 is YFSETQ. The J segment lost 11 bases and the V segment lost 4 bases, leaving 23 bases of the junction unmatched. In DNA form, the CDR3 reads TGCGCCAGCAGCCCGGGCTTTGGGGGAGGGCCTCTGAATGAGCAGTACTTC. Its protein is CASSPGFGGGPLNEQYF.

The chain links TRBV9 to TRBJ1-2; D ambiguous. The CDR3 consists of 13 residues. Deletions cut 0 bases from V and 6 bases from J, with 9 bases between. Germline assignment: CDR1 SGDLS and CDR2 YYNGEE. CDR3 region: CASSVVEGNGYTF. CDR3 nucleotides: TGTGCCAGCAGCGTAGTTGAAGGGAATGGCTACACCTTC. Combining the CDR3 with reference TRBV9 and TRBJ1-2 gives the whole variable domain DSGVTQTPKHLITATGQRVTLRCSPRSGDLSVYWYQQSLDQGLQFLIQYYNGEERAKGNILERFSAQQFPDLHSELNLSSLELGDSALYFCASSVVEGNGYTFGSGTRLTVV.

The V gene is TRBV5-5, the J gene TRBJ1-2; D is unresolved. The CDR3 spans 14 residues. Trimming took 0 bases from V and 4 from J, leaving 10 bases between them. Germline V lookup: CDR1 SGHKS, CDR2 YYEKEE (reference sequence). The CDR3 loop reads CASSLVEEAYGYTF. CDR3 sequence (DNA): TGTGCCAGCAGCTTGGTCGAGGAAGCCTATGGCTACACCTTC.

V is TRBV5-1 and J is TRBJ1-4; possibly TRBD1 for D (5 bases). The CDR3 spans 13 residues. With 4 bases removed from V and 7 bases from J, the gap between germline ends came to 11 bases. CDR1 and CDR2 (germline): SGHRS, YFSETQ. The CDR3 reads CASSVVGAEKLFF. For the CDR3, the DNA is TGCGCCAGCAGCGTTGTCGGGGCTGAAAAACTGTTTTTT.

The V gene is TRBV13, the J gene TRBJ1-2, with D tentatively TRBD1 (6 bases). This CDR3 has 14 amino acids. The germline V gene has CDR1 PRHDT and CDR2 FYEKMQ (reference sequence). Trimming took 8 bases from V and 4 from J, leaving 17 bases between them. The CDR3 loop reads CASSGGQQLYGYTF. The CDR3 DNA follows: TGTGCCAGCTCTGGGGGGCAGCAGCTCTATGGCTACACCTTC.

At least ten counts were recorded for this clonotype. This CDR3 reads CASSVAGTYNEQFF. As DNA, the CDR3 is TGTGCCAGCAGCGTAGCTGGAACCTACAATGAGCAGTTCTTC. The rearrangement joins TRBV9 to TRBJ2-1; unclear D gene. Trimming stripped 0 bases from V and 2 bases from J, with 6 bases between. From germline, CDR1 is SGDLS and CDR2 YYNGEE. The CDR3 extends over 14 amino acids.

This clonotype was seen a few times. V usage is TRBV7-2 and J usage is TRBJ2-4, with 15 bases fitting TRBD2. CDR1 is SGHTA and CDR2 is FQGNSA in the germline V gene. V was clipped by 1 base and J by 14 bases; unmatched bases: 9. The CDR3 consists of 16 residues. The chain's CDR3 is CASSLGPGLAGGPEYF. CDR3 nucleotides: TGTGCCAGCAGCTTAGGTCCAGGACTAGCGGGGGGGCCCGAGTACTTC.

This clonotype was counted between two and nine times. V is TRBV7-9 and J is TRBJ2-7, with D tentatively TRBD1 or TRBD2 (5 bases each). Germline V gene lookup returns CDR1 SEHNR and CDR2 FQNEAQ (reference sequence). The CDR3 runs to 15 residues. Trimming removed 2 bases from V and 3 bases from J, with 14 bases in between. In DNA form, the CDR3 reads TGTGCCAGCAGCTTAAAGCAGGGACGCGGCTACGAGCAGTACTTC. This gives the protein CASSLKQGRGYEQYF.

The chain is built from TRBV6-2 or TRBV6-3 and TRBJ2-7, with 7 positions matching TRBD2. Germline CDR1 and CDR2: MNHEY and SVGEGT. This CDR3 contains 14 residues. The J segment lost 3 bases and the V segment lost 7 bases, leaving 9 bases of the junction unmatched. In DNA, the CDR3 is TGTGCCAGCACCGGTGGGGGGGAAGTCTACGAGCAGTACTTC. Protein sequence: CASTGGGEVYEQYF.

Note on this clonotype: Likely a read error: the CDR3 ends without its conserved phenylalanine or tryptophan. CDR3 DNA sequence: TGCAGTAGCACGGGGGGTACCTCCTACGAGCAGTACATC. Its protein is CSSTGGTSYEQYI. The chain joins TRBV20-1 to TRBJ2-5, with 7 bases matching TRBD2. With the DNA end fitting TRBJ2-7 better, the J assignment may be wrong. CDR3 length: 13 amino acids. Germline lookup yields CDR1 DFQATT and CDR2 SNEGSKA (reference sequence).

Notes on this clonotype: The final CDR3 position lacks the conserved phenylalanine or tryptophan, pointing to a likely read error. The chain carries TRBV20-1 and TRBJ2-7, with 12 bases aligning to TRBD2. The junction had 2 bases not matched to a gene; V was cut back by 0 bases and J by 2 bases. CDR3 length: 15 amino acids. The germline gives CDR1 DFQATT, CDR2 SNEGSKA (reference sequence). The CDR3 loop reads CSARDRLAGAYEQYL. CDR3 DNA: TGCAGTGCTAGAGACCGACTAGCGGGGGCCTACGAGCAGTACTTG.